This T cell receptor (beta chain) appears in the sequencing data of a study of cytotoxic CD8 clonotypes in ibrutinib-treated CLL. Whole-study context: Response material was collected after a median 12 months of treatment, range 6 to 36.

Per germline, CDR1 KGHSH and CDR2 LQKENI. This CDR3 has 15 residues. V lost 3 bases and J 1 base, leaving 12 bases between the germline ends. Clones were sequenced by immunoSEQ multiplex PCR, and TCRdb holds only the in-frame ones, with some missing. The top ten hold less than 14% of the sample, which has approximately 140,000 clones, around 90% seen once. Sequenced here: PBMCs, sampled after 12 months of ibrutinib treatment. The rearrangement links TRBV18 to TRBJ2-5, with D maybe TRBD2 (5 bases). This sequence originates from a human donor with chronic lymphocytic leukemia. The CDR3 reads CASSPTGGFQETQYF. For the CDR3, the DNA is TGTGCCAGCTCACCTACTGGAGGTTTCCAAGAGACCCAGTACTTC.